A selection of T cell receptor beta chains follows, all from one sample in a study of blood T cells in healthy people across ages. Via MiXCR, TCRdb re-called the 5' RACE reads, giving one row per CDR3 protein. The sample records roughly 1.5 million distinct CDR3 sequences, less than 45% being singletons. Sequencing input: blood. Receptors were obtained from a woman between 18 and 30 years old in good health. CDR3s include the opening cysteine and the closing phenylalanine or tryptophan. A D gene is named only where the DNA matches it firmly. Clone size, where shown, is once, few, many, or a class for clones that have expanded.

j_call: TRBJ2-7; clone_size: NA; d_call: NA; v_call: TRBV4-3; cdr3_nt: TGCGCCAGCAGCGAAAGGGAAGACTACAATGAGCAGTACTTC; cdr3_aa: CASSEREDYNEQYF
j_call: TRBJ1-1; clone_size: few; d_call: TRBD1; v_call: TRBV29-1; cdr3_nt: TGCAGCGTTGGAGGGTGGACAGGGAGTGCTTTCTTT; cdr3_aa: CSVGGWTGSAFF
j_call: TRBJ2-3; clone_size: NA; d_call: NA; v_call: TRBV19; cdr3_nt: TGTGCCAGTAGTATAGTTATGGCAGATACGCAGTATTTT; cdr3_aa: CASSIVMADTQYF
j_call: TRBJ1-5; clone_size: few; d_call: NA; v_call: TRBV4-1; cdr3_nt: TGCGCCAGCAGCCAAGATCCCCTCCCTGCTCAGCCCCAGCATTTT; cdr3_aa: CASSQDPLPAQPQHF
j_call: TRBJ1-1; clone_size: NA; d_call: TRBD1; v_call: TRBV7-9; cdr3_nt: TGTGCCAGCCGACTGCCCCCGACAGGGGGAGTGAACACTGAAGCTTTCTTT; cdr3_aa: CASRLPPTGGVNTEAFF
j_call: TRBJ1-5; clone_size: many; d_call: NA; v_call: TRBV7-2; cdr3_nt: TGTGCCAGCAGCTTAGAGGGACTGAGCAATCAGCCCCAGCATTTT; cdr3_aa: CASSLEGLSNQPQHF
j_call: TRBJ2-5; clone_size: once; d_call: TRBD1; v_call: TRBV5-1; cdr3_nt: TGCGCCAGCAGCTTGGCGGACAGGGCTTACAATGGGCAGTACTTC; cdr3_aa: CASSLADRAYNGQYF
j_call: TRBJ2-1; clone_size: few; d_call: NA; v_call: TRBV19; cdr3_nt: TGTGCCAGTAGTATATTGGGGGCCGTCTACAATGAGCAGTTCTTC; cdr3_aa: CASSILGAVYNEQFF
j_call: TRBJ2-7; clone_size: few; d_call: NA; v_call: TRBV13; cdr3_nt: TGTGCCAGCAGCCGCCGCCTTAAAGAGCAGTACTTC; cdr3_aa: CASSRRLKEQYF
j_call: TRBJ2-3; clone_size: NA; d_call: TRBD1; v_call: TRBV7-6; cdr3_nt: TGTGCCAGCACCTTAGCTTGGGGGCAGGGGGCTTCAGATACGCAGTATTTT; cdr3_aa: CASTLAWGQGASDTQYF
j_call: TRBJ1-2; clone_size: few; d_call: TRBD1; v_call: TRBV4-2; cdr3_nt: TGTGCCAGCAGCCAAGAAAGACAGGGTTCAGGCTATGGCTACACCTTC; cdr3_aa: CASSQERQGSGYGYTF
j_call: TRBJ1-2; clone_size: few; d_call: NA; v_call: TRBV6-2/TRBV6-3; cdr3_nt: TGTGCCAGCTGCCGGGGACAACCAGGGTACTATGGCTACACCTTC; cdr3_aa: CASCRGQPGYYGYTF
j_call: TRBJ1-4; clone_size: NA; d_call: NA; v_call: TRBV12-3/TRBV12-4; cdr3_nt: TGTGCCAGCAGTTCCCACAGTGATGAAAAACTGTTTTTT; cdr3_aa: CASSSHSDEKLFF